This T cell receptor beta chain was identified in a study of blood T cell repertoires in COVID-19. As handled by the study authors: Using reference gene primer amplification, nucleated cell counts were estimated. TCRdb's table, derived via immunoSEQ multiplex PCR, lists solely in-frame clones and lacks some. V, J and clone size derive from that table, while D and trimming were established from the DNA sequence. The sample includes some 96,000 clones, more than 75% of them seen just once. Trimming cost V 6 bases and J 1 base; bases outside gene matches: 8. The CDR3 runs to 15 residues. CDR1 and CDR2 from the germline V gene are LNHDA and SQIVND (reference sequence).

The clonotype was recovered from a man aged 50 or older with acute or convalescent COVID-19. Sequencing was done on a sample of peripheral blood. This chain links TRBV19 with TRBJ2-7; 8 bases line up with TRBD1. CDR3 region: CASRSGTGISYEQYF. CDR3 DNA: TGTGCCAGTAGATCCGGGACAGGTATTTCCTACGAGCAGTACTTC.